A single sample is the source of the 20 T cell receptor beta chains below, sequenced in a study of shared clonotypes between healthy human individuals. Naive CD8 cells were CD45RO-negative, positively selected for CCR7, excluding terminally differentiated effector memory CD45RA+ cells. Profiling relied on immunoSEQ multiplex PCR, and the TCRdb table lists in-frame clones only, not all of them. The data contain about 2.1 million clones, under 95% of them singletons. Sequenced material: naive CD8+ T cells from PBMCs. The receptor set was obtained from a man between 18 and 35 years old in good health. Some clones in this sample may be carry-over from other donors' samples.

This rearrangement joins TRBV5-6 to TRBJ2-2; 7 bases are a match to TRBD1. The CDR3 is made up of 14 amino acids. CDR1 is SGHDT and CDR2 is YYEEEE in the germline V gene. After removal of 6 bases from V and 3 bases from J, the junction contained 5 bases not matched to a gene. The DNA of the CDR3 is TGTGCCAGCAACACACAGGGGTACACCGGGGAGCTGTTTTTT. This gives the protein CASNTQGYTGELFF.

The chain is built from TRBV7-3 and TRBJ1-1; 7 bases map to TRBD1. CDR1 is SGHTA, CDR2 FQGTGA, per germline. The CDR3 is made up of 13 amino acids. J lost 5 bases, V lost 5 bases, and 5 bases had no gene match. The CDR3 loop is CASSLQGTTEAFF. DNA of the CDR3: TGTGCCAGCAGCCTACAGGGGACGACTGAAGCTTTCTTT.

The chain couples TRBV7-6 to TRBJ1-3; 7 bases map to TRBD1. The V segment lost 7 bases and the J segment 4 bases; nucleotides outside the gene matches: 13. The CDR3 runs 16 residues. The germline CDR1 and CDR2 sequences are SGHVS and FNYEAQ. The CDR3 sequence is CASTDETGPVGNTIYF. The CDR3 DNA sequence: TGTGCCAGCACTGACGAGACAGGGCCTGTCGGAAACACCATATATTTT.

The table lists this clone with a few counts. The chain combines TRBV7-2 with TRBJ1-1; tentative D call: TRBD1 (5 bases). The CDR3 runs 14 residues. Per germline, CDR1 SGHTA and CDR2 FQGNSA. Between the trimmed V and J ends, which lost 5 bases and 0 bases, there was a span of 10 bases. CDR3 coding DNA: TGTGCCAGCAGCCAAACAGGAGTGAACACTGAAGCTTTCTTT. Translating it yields CASSQTGVNTEAFF.

The J gene is TRBJ2-7, the V gene TRBV11-2; D may correspond to TRBD1 or TRBD2 (5 bases each). This CDR3 is built from 18 residues. CDR1 SGHAT and CDR2 FQNNGV come from the germline V gene. V lost 2 bases and J lost 4, with 24 bases in between. DNA for the CDR3: TGTGCCAGCAGCTTACACCTGTACGGGACGGCGCTAGGGTACGAGCAGTACTTC. Its translation is CASSLHLYGTALGYEQYF.

V is TRBV19 and J is TRBJ2-7; the D gene is possibly TRBD1 (5 bases). V was shortened by 4 bases and J by 0 bases, with 13 bases between the two germline ends. CDR3 size: 15 residues. Looked up from germline, CDR1 is LNHDA and CDR2 is SQIVND (reference sequence). This CDR3 reads CASSTTTATSYEQYF. The CDR3 DNA reads TGTGCCAGTAGTACGACGACAGCCACCTCCTACGAGCAGTACTTC.

This clone was recorded a few times. The chain uses TRBV30 and TRBJ1-1; tentative D call: TRBD1 (6 bases). CDR1 and CDR2 from the germline V gene are GTSNPN and SVGIG (reference sequence). The CDR3 totals 9 residues. V lost 5 bases to trimming and J lost 8 bases, with 6 bases between them. CDR3 loop: CAWGTEAFF. The CDR3 DNA reads TGTGCCTGGGGGACAGAAGCTTTCTTT.

The J gene is TRBJ1-5, the V gene TRBV15; 7 bases match TRBD1. This CDR3 region has 12 residues. Germline V gene lookup returns CDR1 LNHNV and CDR2 YYDKDF (reference sequence). V was clipped by 5 bases and J by 6 bases; unmatched bases: 1. The CDR3 nucleotides are TGTGCCACCAGCGCAGGGGGTCAGCCCCAGCATTTT. Its protein is CATSAGGQPQHF.

Remarks on this clone: The identical CDR3 is also encoded by other nucleotide sequences in the sample. The chain employs TRBV11-2 and TRBJ2-7, with no clear D. The V and J ends lost 1 base and 6 bases respectively, with 4 bases between them. The CDR3 contains 11 residues. In germline, CDR1 is SGHAT, CDR2 FQNNGV. The CDR3 region is CASSLVGEQYF. The CDR3 region has the DNA TGTGCCAGCAGCTTAGTGGGCGAGCAGTACTTC.

The rearrangement joins TRBV19 to TRBJ1-4; 8 positions match TRBD1. Germline CDR1 and CDR2: LNHDA and SQIVND (reference sequence). V shed 8 bases, J shed 2 bases, and the junction held 4 bases outside the gene matches. CDR3 size: 14 residues. CDR3 in amino acids: CASGNRGTNEKLFF. CDR3 coding DNA: TGTGCCAGTGGGAACAGGGGGACTAATGAAAAACTGTTTTTT.

This rearrangement joins TRBV9 to TRBJ2-1, with 7 bases identical to TRBD1. The CDR3 contains 16 residues. V was clipped by 4 bases and J by 7 bases; unmatched bases: 14. CDR1 SGDLS and CDR2 YYNGEE come from the germline V gene. The CDR3, as DNA: TGTGCCAGCAGCTTAGCAGGGGGATTGGCTTCGAATGAGCAGTTCTTC. Translating it yields CASSLAGGLASNEQFF.

In the case of this clone: The same CDR3 can be traced to other DNA sequences in this sample. This sequence joins TRBV27 and TRBJ2-7, with 10 positions matching TRBD1. The trim removed 5 bases at V and 4 bases at J, leaving 8 bases unmatched. CDR1 and CDR2 from the germline V gene are MNHEY and SMNVEV (reference sequence). This CDR3 spans 15 amino acids. CDR3 loop: CASSPRTGGTYEQYF. The CDR3 DNA sequence: TGTGCCAGCAGTCCCCGGACAGGGGGTACGTACGAGCAGTACTTC.

The rearrangement links TRBV28 to TRBJ1-5; no definite D call. The ends were cut back, 2 bases at V and 1 base at J, with 3 bases in the middle. The CDR3 consists of 13 residues. Germline V CDR1 and CDR2: MDHEN, SYDVKM. The CDR3 coding sequence is TGTGCCAGCAGTTTACCGAGCAATCAGCCCCAGCATTTT. Amino acids: CASSLPSNQPQHF.

This clone was picked up a small number of times. The chain employs TRBV9 and TRBJ1-1; TRBD1 is a possible D gene (6 bases). Trimming took off 1 base at V and 1 base at J, with 8 bases between the two ends. From germline, CDR1 is SGDLS and CDR2 YYNGEE. This CDR3 is built from 14 residues. The CDR3, as DNA: TGTGCCAGCAGCGTAAGACAGGCGAACACTGAAGCTTTCTTT. Translation gives CASSVRQANTEAFF.

The genes are TRBV19 and TRBJ1-2; D remains ambiguous. Trimming took off 8 bases at V and 0 bases at J, with 7 bases between the two ends. The CDR3 is made up of 12 amino acids. The germline gives CDR1 LNHDA, CDR2 SQIVND (reference sequence). The CDR3 reads CASGSTNYGYTF. The CDR3 DNA is TGTGCCAGTGGGTCAACTAACTATGGCTACACCTTC.

The rearrangement uses TRBV4-3 and TRBJ2-7, with 9 nucleotides matching TRBD1. The CDR3 has 14 residues. After removal of 4 bases from V and 6 bases from J, the junction contained 7 bases not matched to a gene. The V gene's germline CDR1 is LGHNA and CDR2 YSLEER. CDR3 DNA sequence: TGCGCCAGCAGCCCTGGGACAGGGTGGCGCGAGCAGTACTTC. It specifies CASSPGTGWREQYF.

The chain recombines TRBV30 with TRBJ2-1; weak D call: TRBD2 (5 bases). V was trimmed by 3 bases and J by 2 bases, leaving 17 bases between them. Germline assignment: CDR1 GTSNPN and CDR2 SVGIG (reference sequence). The CDR3 runs to 16 residues. In DNA form, the CDR3 reads TGTGCCTGGAGAATTTTTGCGGAAGCGGCCTACAATGAGCAGTTCTTC. Its translation is CAWRIFAEAAYNEQFF.

The J gene is TRBJ2-7, the V gene TRBV7-8; the D gene is possibly TRBD1 (6 bases). Per germline, CDR1 SGHVS and CDR2 FQNEAQ. V lost 7 bases to trimming and J lost 5 bases, with 18 bases between them. The CDR3 covers 14 residues. CDR3: CASTLGASLDEQYF. CDR3 coding DNA: TGTGCCAGCACCTTGGGGGCTAGCCTGGACGAGCAGTACTTC.

This chain joins TRBV4-3 and TRBJ2-7; D possibly uses TRBD1 or TRBD2 (5 bases each). CDR1 is LGHNA, CDR2 YSLEER, per germline. This CDR3 spans 16 amino acids. V lost 1 base to trimming and J lost 3 bases, with 16 bases between them. The CDR3 region is CASSQGVHGGSYEQYF. The CDR3 DNA is TGCGCCAGCAGCCAAGGGGTTCATGGGGGTAGCTACGAGCAGTACTTC.

For this clone: Additional DNA sequences in this sample encode the identical CDR3. This chain joins TRBV27 and TRBJ2-1, with D possibly being TRBD2 (5 bases). The CDR3 has 15 residues. Looked up from germline, CDR1 is MNHEY and CDR2 is SMNVEV (reference sequence). With 3 bases removed from V and 0 bases from J, the gap between germline ends came to 9 bases. The CDR3 bases are TGTGCCAGCAGTTTTGGGAGAAGCTCCTACAATGAGCAGTTCTTC. It encodes CASSFGRSSYNEQFF.